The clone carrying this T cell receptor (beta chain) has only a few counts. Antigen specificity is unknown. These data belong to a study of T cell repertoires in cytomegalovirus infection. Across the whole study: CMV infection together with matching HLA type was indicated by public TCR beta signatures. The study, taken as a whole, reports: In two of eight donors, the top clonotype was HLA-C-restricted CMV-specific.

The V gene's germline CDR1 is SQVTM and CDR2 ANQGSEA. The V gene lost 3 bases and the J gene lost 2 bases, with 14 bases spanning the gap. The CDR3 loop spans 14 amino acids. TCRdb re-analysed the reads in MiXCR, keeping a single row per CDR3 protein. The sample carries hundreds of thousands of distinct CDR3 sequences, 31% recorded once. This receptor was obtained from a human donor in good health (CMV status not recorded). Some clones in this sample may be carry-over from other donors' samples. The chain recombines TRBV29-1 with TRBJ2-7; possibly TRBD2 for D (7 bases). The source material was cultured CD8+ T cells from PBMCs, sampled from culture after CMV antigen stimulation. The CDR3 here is CSVDGRGPPYEQYF. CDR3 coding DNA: TGCAGCGTTGACGGGCGGGGGCCGCCCTACGAGCAGTACTTC.